This TCR beta chain comes out of a study of cytomegalovirus exposure and HLA in healthy donors. Study in general: From about 180 million T cells, an earlier analysis saw 100 million to 140 million unique TCR beta sequences. Researchers found that around 80% of 350 to 500 genotyped donors fell within the Caucasian-associated ancestry cluster.

In the case of this clone: Its antigen is currently unknown.

Trimming removed 4 bases from V and 3 bases from J; junction bases left unmatched: 5. This CDR3 is built from 14 residues. From germline, CDR1 is MNHNS and CDR2 SASEGT. Broader study findings: Owing to their indistinguishability, certain V segments, notably TRBV6-2 and TRBV6-3, were excluded. After further analysis at a later stage, 16,951 TCR beta sequences were associated with HLA alleles at 0.05 false discovery rate.

Use of 60 Vbeta and 13 Jbeta primers characterized the PCR. The protocol was immunoSEQ multiplex PCR, while the TCRdb copy is restricted to in-frame clones and leaves out a portion. The top ten hold approximately 3.8% of the sample, which has about 93,000 clones, approximately 80% seen once. The specimen sequenced was PBMCs. This sequence was found in a man aged 50 or older in good health and CMV-seronegative. The chain couples TRBV6-1 to TRBJ2-7; 8 positions agree with TRBD1. The CDR3 nucleotides are TGTGCCAGCAGTGCGGACAGGGAAAGCTACGAGCAGTACTTC. This gives the protein CASSADRESYEQYF.